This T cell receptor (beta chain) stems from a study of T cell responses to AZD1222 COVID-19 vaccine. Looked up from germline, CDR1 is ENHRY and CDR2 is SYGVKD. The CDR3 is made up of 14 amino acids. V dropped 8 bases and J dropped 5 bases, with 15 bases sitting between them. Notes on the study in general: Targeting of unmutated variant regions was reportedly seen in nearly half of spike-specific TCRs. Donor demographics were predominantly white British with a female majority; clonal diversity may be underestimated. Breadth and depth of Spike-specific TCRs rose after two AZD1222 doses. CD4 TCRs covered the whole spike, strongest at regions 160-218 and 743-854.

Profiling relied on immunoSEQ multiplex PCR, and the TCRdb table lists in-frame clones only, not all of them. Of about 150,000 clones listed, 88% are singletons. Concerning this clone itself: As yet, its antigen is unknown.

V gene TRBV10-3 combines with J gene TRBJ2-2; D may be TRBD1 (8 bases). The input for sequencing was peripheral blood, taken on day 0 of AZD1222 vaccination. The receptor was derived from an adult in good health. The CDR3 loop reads CAILTGGVTGELFF. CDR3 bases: TGTGCCATCCTCACAGGGGGGGTGACCGGGGAGCTGTTTTTT.